Included here is one TCR beta chain sequence, with context. What it binds is unknown. The CDR3 sequence is 15 residues long. CDR1 and CDR2 from the germline V gene are LNHDA and SQIVND (reference sequence). V lost 11 bases to trimming and J lost 2 bases, with 18 bases between them. This entry comes from a study of T cell clonotyping in hematopoietic cell transplantation. Here immunoSEQ multiplex PCR was the method, and the copy in TCRdb shows in-frame clones only, minus some. The sample gives 15,000 to 20,000 clones, approximately 74% of which show up once; more than 9% is in the top ten. Study-level findings and limits: Few recipient clonotypes overlapped donors; over 95% were de novo at given depth. Higher Inverse Simpson Index values in graft donor and pretransplant recipient predicted broader posttransplant TCR diversity.

Sequenced material: peripheral blood mononuclear cells. The receptor's source is a woman aged 60-75 years in good health. Some clones in this sample may be carry-over from other donors' samples. The chain links TRBV19 to TRBJ2-2; a weak D match, TRBD2 (7 bases). The CDR3 here is CAAKGGGINTGELFF. The CDR3 DNA is TGTGCCGCTAAAGGGGGAGGGATAAACACCGGGGAGCTGTTTTTT.